This TCR beta chain comes out of a study of blood T cell repertoires in COVID-19. Study overall: There were acute and convalescent COVID-19 samples, and they came from the United States, Italy and Spain.

Cohort 3 recovery required two negative PCRs, clearance, or symptom resolution. Original processing methods: For nucleated cells, counts were estimated from reference gene primer amplification. The assay was immunoSEQ multiplex PCR, and TCRdb's table has in-frame clones only and misses some. V and J calls and clone size are copied from that table; D and trimming were computed from the DNA. This sample has 450,000 or so clones, with 90% found just once. The V gene's germline CDR1 is SGHRS and CDR2 YFSETQ. Trimming cost V 4 bases and J 5 bases; bases outside gene matches: 16. The CDR3 covers 17 residues.

The receptor comes from a young man who had recovered from COVID-19. The chain couples TRBV5-1 to TRBJ1-2; 8 bases are a match to TRBD1. Input material: PBMCs or T cells enriched from blood (not recorded which). In nucleotides, the CDR3 is TGCGCCAGCAGCCCCTGGGCTACCGGGACAGGAGATTATGGCTACACCTTC. This codes for CASSPWATGTGDYGYTF. The full variable domain, rest sourced from reference TRBV5-1 and TRBJ1-2, is KAGVTQTPRYLIKTRGQQVTLSCSPISGHRSVSWYQQTPGQGLQFLFEYFSETQRNKGNFPGRFSGRQFSNSRSEMNVSTLELGDSALYLCASSPWATGTGDYGYTFGSGTRLTVV.